This TCR beta chain was profiled in a study of blood T cell repertoires in COVID-19. Clones were read by immunoSEQ multiplex PCR, and TCRdb kept only the in-frame ones, dropping some. This sample carries hundreds of thousands of clones, about nine tenths of them seen once, and the ten largest clones take 15% to 19%. Germline loops: CDR1 GTSNPN, CDR2 SVGIG (reference sequence). Trimming removed 0 bases from V and 3 bases from J, with 9 bases in between. The CDR3 runs 13 residues. V is TRBV30 and J is TRBJ2-7; D perhaps matches TRBD2 (6 bases). The receptor was isolated from a man aged 18 to 30 who had recovered from COVID-19. Sequences were obtained from PBMCs or T cells enriched from blood (not recorded which). CDR3 coding DNA: TGTGCCTGGAGTGTAGGCGGGGTCTACGAGCAGTACTTC. The encoded protein is CAWSVGGVYEQYF.